These 9 T cell receptor beta chains came from one sample sequenced in a study of cytomegalovirus exposure and HLA in healthy donors. Both 60 Vbeta primers and 13 Jbeta primers went into the PCR. The protocol was immunoSEQ multiplex PCR, while the TCRdb copy is restricted to in-frame clones and leaves out a portion. The data contain 130,000 to 150,000 clones, 75% to 90% of them singletons. The specimen sequenced was PBMCs. All receptors come from a woman aged 30 to 39 in good health and CMV-seronegative.

The chain carries TRBV30 and TRBJ2-1; no clear D gene. CDR1 is GTSNPN and CDR2 is SVGIG in the germline V gene (reference sequence). This CDR3 contains 14 residues. V was shortened by 0 bases and J by 3 bases, with 9 bases between the two germline ends. The CDR3 coding sequence is TGTGCCTGGAGTGTATCCAGTATCTACAATGAGCAGTTCTTC. This translates into CAWSVSSIYNEQFF.

J is TRBJ2-1 and V is TRBV23-1; 14 nucleotides align to TRBD2. TRBV23-1 is flagged as an ORF with uncertain function. This CDR3 is 19 amino acids long. V lost 2 bases to trimming and J lost 4 bases; unmatched junction nucleotides: 10. The CDR3 DNA sequence: TGCGCCAGCAGTCAACCGCATCGACTAGCGGGAGGGGGATACAATGAGCAGTTCTTC. It is translated as CASSQPHRLAGGGYNEQFF.

The genes are TRBV11-2 and TRBJ2-5, with D hard to call. V was pared by 3 bases and J by 2 bases, with 13 bases between. Germline V lookup: CDR1 SGHAT, CDR2 FQNNGV. CDR3 length: 15 amino acids. The CDR3 sequence: CASSFMAATQETQYF. CDR3 in DNA: TGTGCCAGCAGCTTCATGGCGGCAACTCAAGAGACCCAGTACTTC.

The rearrangement joins TRBV7-2 to TRBJ2-7; D possibly corresponds to TRBD2 (6 bases). Trimming took 5 bases from V and 0 from J, leaving 14 bases between them. CDR3 size: 15 residues. Germline V gene sequence: CDR1 SGHTA, CDR2 FQGNSA. CDR3 sequence reads: CASSRTVTSSYEQYF. CDR3 coding DNA: TGTGCCAGCAGCCGCACCGTGACTAGCTCCTACGAGCAGTACTTC.

This chain links TRBV4-3 with TRBJ2-3, with TRBD2 identical over 9 bases. Trimming took 0 bases from V and 2 from J; bases not matched to a gene: 3. The germline V gene has CDR1 LGHNA and CDR2 YSLEER. The CDR3 runs 16 residues. The CDR3, as DNA: TGCGCCAGCAGCCAAGAGACTAGCGGATACACAGATACGCAGTATTTT. This translates into CASSQETSGYTDTQYF.

The rearrangement uses TRBV13 and TRBJ2-3; 8 bases map to TRBD2. The ends lost 5 bases at V and 2 bases at J; junction bases unmatched: 12. The CDR3 spans 17 residues. The V gene's germline CDR1 is PRHDT and CDR2 FYEKMQ (reference sequence). The CDR3 sequence is CASSVLGSGADTDTQYF. Written as DNA, the CDR3 is TGTGCCAGCAGCGTACTAGGTAGCGGGGCTGACACAGATACGCAGTATTTT.

Only a few counts were recorded for this clone. The CDR3, as DNA: TGCGCCAGCAGCGCCGGGACAGGGGACTATGGCTACACCTTC. It codes for CASSAGTGDYGYTF. This chain links TRBV5-1 with TRBJ1-2; 10 nucleotides match TRBD1. CDR1 and CDR2 from the germline V gene are SGHRS and YFSETQ. The CDR3 is 14 residues long. The V gene end was trimmed by 4 bases and the J gene end by 3 bases; junction bases not matched to a gene: 3.

The chain uses TRBV19 and TRBJ2-1, with D perhaps TRBD1 (6 bases). Trimming cost V 5 bases and J 1 base, with 15 bases left between them. Germline CDR1 reads LNHDA; CDR2 reads SQIVND (reference sequence). The CDR3 contains 16 residues. In DNA form, the CDR3 reads TGTGCCAGTAGTTCCGTTTTACAGGGTTCCTACAATGAGCAGTTCTTC. Translation gives CASSSVLQGSYNEQFF.

The chain couples TRBV29-1 to TRBJ2-1; no clear D gene. Trimming shortened V by 4 bases and J by 9 bases, and 19 bases separated the two germline ends. Germline loops: CDR1 SQVTM, CDR2 ANQGSEA. This CDR3 spans 14 amino acids. The CDR3 sequence is CSVGPGRLASEQFF. The DNA for the CDR3 is TGCAGCGTTGGCCCAGGTCGGTTGGCGAGTGAGCAGTTCTTC.